The TCR beta chain described here comes from a study of T cell clonality in common variable immunodeficiency. Study-wide points: CVID subjects shared fewer TCRbeta clones than healthy controls did.

Patients and controls were mostly of Caucasian heritage. In this sample, this clone turned up many times. The antigen remains undetermined. The observed sequence ends 3 residues before the CDR3 terminus, with the missing tail filled in from the germline J gene. TCRdb keeps only in-frame clones here, not all; method: immunoSEQ multiplex PCR. Altogether around 50,000 clones were found in the sample, and no singletons occur. Per germline, CDR1 SQVTM and CDR2 ANQGSEA. This CDR3 region has 14 residues. Trimming took 1 base from V and 5 from J; bases not matched to a gene: 4. The gene calls are TRBV29-1 and TRBJ1-2; TRBD1 aligns across 10 bases. The sample comprised peripheral blood mononuclear cells. This clonotype was sampled from a person between 18 and 70 years old in good health. CDR3 residues: CSVEGTGGPYGYTF. Incomplete CDR3 DNA: TGCAGCGTTGAAGGGACAGGGGGACCTTATGGC.